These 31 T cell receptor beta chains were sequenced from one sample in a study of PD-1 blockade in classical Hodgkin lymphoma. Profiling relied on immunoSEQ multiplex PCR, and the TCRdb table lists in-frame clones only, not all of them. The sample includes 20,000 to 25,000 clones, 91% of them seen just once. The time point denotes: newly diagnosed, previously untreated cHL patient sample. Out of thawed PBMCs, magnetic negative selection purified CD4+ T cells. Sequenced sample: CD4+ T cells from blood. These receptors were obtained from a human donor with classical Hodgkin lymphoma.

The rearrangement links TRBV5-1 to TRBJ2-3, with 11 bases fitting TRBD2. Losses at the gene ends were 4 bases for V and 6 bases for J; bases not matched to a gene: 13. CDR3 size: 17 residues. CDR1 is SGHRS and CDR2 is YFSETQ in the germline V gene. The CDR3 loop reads CASSPPIAGGRPDTQYF. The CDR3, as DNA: TGCGCCAGCAGCCCCCCAATAGCGGGGGGGCGCCCGGATACGCAGTATTTT.

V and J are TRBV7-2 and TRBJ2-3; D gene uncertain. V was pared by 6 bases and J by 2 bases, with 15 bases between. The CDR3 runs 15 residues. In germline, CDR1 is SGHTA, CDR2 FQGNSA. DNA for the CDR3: TGTGCCAGCAGTCCAAATGGGCTAATCACAGATACGCAGTATTTT. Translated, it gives CASSPNGLITDTQYF.

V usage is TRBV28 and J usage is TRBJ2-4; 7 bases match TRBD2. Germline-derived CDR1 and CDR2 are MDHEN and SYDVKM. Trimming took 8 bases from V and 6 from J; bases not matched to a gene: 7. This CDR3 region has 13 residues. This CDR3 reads CASWGGFINIQYF. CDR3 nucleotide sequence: TGTGCCAGCTGGGGGGGATTCATAAACATTCAGTACTTC.

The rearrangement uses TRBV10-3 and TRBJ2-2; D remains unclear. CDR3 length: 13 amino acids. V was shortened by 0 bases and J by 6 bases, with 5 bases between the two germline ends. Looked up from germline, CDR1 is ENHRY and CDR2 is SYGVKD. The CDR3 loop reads CAISESASGELFF. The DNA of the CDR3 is TGTGCCATCAGTGAGTCGGCTTCCGGGGAGCTGTTTTTT.

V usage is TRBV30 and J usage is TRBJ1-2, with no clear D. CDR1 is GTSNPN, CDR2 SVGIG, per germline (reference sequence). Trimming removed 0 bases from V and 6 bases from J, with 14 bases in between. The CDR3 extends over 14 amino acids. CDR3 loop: CAWSVIGPGDGYTF. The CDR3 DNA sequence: TGTGCCTGGAGTGTTATCGGGCCCGGGGATGGCTACACCTTC.

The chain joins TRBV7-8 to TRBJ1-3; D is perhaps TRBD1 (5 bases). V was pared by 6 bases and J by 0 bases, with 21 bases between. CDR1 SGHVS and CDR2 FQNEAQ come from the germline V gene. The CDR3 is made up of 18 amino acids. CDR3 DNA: TGTGCCAGCAGACGGGACTCCGGACACCTTTCCTCTGGAAACACCATATATTTT. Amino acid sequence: CASRRDSGHLSSGNTIYF.

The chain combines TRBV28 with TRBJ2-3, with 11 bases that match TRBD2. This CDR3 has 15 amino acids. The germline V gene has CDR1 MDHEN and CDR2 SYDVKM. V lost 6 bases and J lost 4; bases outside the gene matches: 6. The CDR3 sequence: CASRNSGGGPDTQYF. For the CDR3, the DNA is TGTGCCAGCAGAAATAGCGGGGGGGGACCAGATACGCAGTATTTT.

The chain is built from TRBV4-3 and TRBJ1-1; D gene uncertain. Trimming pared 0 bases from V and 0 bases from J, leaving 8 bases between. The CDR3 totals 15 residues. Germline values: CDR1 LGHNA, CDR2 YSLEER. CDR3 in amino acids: CASSQDRSMNTEAFF. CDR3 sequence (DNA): TGCGCCAGCAGCCAAGATAGGAGCATGAACACTGAAGCTTTCTTT.

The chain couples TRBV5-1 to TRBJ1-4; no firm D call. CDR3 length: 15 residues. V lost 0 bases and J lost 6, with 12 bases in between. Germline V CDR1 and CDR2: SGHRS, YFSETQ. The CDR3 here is CASSLEAGDHEKLFF. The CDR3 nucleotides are TGCGCCAGCAGCTTGGAGGCAGGCGACCATGAAAAACTGTTTTTT.

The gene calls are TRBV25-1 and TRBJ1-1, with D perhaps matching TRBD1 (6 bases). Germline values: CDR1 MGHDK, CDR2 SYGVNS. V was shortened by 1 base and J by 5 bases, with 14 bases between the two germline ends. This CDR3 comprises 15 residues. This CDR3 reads CASSEFRGLSTEAFF. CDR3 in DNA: TGTGCCAGCAGTGAATTTCGGGGGCTGAGTACTGAAGCTTTCTTT.

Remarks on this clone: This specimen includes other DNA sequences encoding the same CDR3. CDR3 protein: CAWSRDRPYGYTF. The DNA of the CDR3 is TGTGCCTGGAGTAGGGACCGACCCTATGGCTACACCTTC. The rearrangement joins TRBV30 to TRBJ1-2, with a possible D match to TRBD1 (5 bases). Germline assignment: CDR1 GTSNPN and CDR2 SVGIG (reference sequence). The V end was cut by 2 bases, the J end by 4 bases, with 11 bases between. The length of the CDR3 is 13 residues.

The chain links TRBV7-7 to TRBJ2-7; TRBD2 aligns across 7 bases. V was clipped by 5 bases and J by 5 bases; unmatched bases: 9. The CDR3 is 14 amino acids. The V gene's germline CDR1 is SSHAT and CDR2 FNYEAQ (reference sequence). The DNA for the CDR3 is TGTGCCAGCAGCCTGGGGCCCGGGGGGAACGAGCAGTACTTC. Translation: CASSLGPGGNEQYF.

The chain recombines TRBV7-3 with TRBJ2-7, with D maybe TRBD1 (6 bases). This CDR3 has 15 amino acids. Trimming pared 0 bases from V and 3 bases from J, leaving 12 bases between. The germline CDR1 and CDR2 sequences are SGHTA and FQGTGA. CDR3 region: CASSLTPQGNYEQYF. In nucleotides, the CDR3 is TGTGCCAGCAGCTTAACGCCACAGGGCAACTACGAGCAGTACTTC.

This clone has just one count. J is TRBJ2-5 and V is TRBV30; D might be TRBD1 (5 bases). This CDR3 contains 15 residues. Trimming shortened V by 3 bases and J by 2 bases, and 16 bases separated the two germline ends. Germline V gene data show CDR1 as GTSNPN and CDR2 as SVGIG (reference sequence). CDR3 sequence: CAWSPLRQKQETQYF. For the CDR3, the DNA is TGTGCCTGGAGCCCCCTTCGACAGAAGCAAGAGACCCAGTACTTC.

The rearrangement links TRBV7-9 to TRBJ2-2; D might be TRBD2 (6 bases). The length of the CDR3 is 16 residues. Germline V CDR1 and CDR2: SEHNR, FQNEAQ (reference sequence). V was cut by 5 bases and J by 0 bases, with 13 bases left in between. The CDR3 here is CASSIPSVPNTGELFF. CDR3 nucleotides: TGTGCCAGCAGCATCCCTAGCGTTCCGAACACCGGGGAGCTGTTTTTT.

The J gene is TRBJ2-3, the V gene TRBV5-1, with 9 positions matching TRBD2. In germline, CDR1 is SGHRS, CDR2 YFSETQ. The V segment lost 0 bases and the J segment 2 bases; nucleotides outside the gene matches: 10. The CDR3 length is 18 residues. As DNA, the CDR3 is TGCGCCAGCAGCTTGGCCCAAGGAGCGGGGGGTCTCACAGATACGCAGTATTTT. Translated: CASSLAQGAGGLTDTQYF.

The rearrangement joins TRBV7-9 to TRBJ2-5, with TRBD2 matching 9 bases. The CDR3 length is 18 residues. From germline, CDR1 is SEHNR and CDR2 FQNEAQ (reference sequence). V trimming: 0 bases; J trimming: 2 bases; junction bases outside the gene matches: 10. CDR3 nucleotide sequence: TGTGCCAGCAGCTTAGCCGGAGGCGGCGGGGGGGCTCAAGAGACCCAGTACTTC. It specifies CASSLAGGGGGAQETQYF.

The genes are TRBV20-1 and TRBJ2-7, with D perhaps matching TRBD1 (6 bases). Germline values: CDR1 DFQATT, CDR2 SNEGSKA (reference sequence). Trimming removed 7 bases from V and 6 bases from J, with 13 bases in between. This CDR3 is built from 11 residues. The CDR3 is CSVQGNSEQYF. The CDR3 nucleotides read TGCAGTGTTCAGGGGAATAGCGAGCAGTACTTC.

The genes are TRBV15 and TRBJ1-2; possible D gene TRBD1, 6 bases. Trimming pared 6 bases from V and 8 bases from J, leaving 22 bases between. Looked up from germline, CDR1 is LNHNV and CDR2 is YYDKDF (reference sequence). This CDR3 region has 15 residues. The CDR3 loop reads CATRGGRNLVEGYTF. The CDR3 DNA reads TGTGCCACCAGAGGGGGGCGAAACCTAGTGGAGGGCTACACCTTC.

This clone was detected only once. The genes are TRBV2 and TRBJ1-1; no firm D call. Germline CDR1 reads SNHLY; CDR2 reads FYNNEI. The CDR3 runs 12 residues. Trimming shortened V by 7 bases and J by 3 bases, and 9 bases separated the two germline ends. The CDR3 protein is CASTLDYTEAFF. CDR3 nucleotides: TGTGCCAGCACCCTGGATTACACTGAAGCTTTCTTT.

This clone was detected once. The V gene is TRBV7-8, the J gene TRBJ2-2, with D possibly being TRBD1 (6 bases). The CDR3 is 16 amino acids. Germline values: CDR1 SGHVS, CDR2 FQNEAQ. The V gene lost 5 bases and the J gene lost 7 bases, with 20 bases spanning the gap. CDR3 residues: CASSQGHVVGNGELFF. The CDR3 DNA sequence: TGTGCCAGCAGCCAGGGACATGTGGTGGGCAACGGGGAGCTGTTTTTT.

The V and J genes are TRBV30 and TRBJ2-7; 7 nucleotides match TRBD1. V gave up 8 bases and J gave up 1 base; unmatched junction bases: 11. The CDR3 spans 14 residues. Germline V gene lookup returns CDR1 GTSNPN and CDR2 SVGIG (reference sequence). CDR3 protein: CATSRDRGSYEQYF. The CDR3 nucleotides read TGTGCCACGTCCAGGGACAGAGGGTCCTACGAGCAGTACTTC. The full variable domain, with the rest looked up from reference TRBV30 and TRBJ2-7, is SQTIHQWPATLVQPVGSPLSLECTVEGTSNPNLYWYRQAAGRGLQLLFYSVGIGQISSEVPQNLSASRPQDRQFILSSKKLLLSDSGFYLCATSRDRGSYEQYFGPGTRLTVT.

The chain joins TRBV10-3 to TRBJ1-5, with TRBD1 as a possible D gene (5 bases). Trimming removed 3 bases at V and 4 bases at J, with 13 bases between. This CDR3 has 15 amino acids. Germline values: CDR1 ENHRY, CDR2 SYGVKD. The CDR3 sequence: CAISDQGWGNQPQHF. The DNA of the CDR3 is TGTGCCATCAGTGACCAAGGGTGGGGGAATCAGCCCCAGCATTTT.

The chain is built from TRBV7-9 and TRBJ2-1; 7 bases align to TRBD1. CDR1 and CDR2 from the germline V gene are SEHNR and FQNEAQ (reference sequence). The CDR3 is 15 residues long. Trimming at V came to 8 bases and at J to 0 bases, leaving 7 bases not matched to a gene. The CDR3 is CASSKGGSSYNEQFF. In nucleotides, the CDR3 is TGTGCCAGCTCCAAAGGGGGCAGCTCCTACAATGAGCAGTTCTTC. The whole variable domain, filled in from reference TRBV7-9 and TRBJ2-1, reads DTGVSQNPRHKITKRGQNVTFRCDPISEHNRLYWYRQTLGQGPEFLTYFQNEAQLEKSRLLSDRFSAERPKGSFSTLEIQRTEQGDSAMYLCASSKGGSSYNEQFFGPGTRLTVL.

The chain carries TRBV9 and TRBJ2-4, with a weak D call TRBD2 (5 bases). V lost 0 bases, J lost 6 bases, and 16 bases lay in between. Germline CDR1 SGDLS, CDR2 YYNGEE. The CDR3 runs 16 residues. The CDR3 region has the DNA TGTGCCAGCAGCGTAGAGGCTAGCTCTCCCACAAACATTCAGTACTTC. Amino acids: CASSVEASSPTNIQYF.

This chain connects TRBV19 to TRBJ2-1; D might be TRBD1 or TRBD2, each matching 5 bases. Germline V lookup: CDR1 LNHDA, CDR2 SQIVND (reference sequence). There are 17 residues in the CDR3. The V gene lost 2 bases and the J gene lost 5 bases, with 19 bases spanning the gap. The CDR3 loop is CASSITSVGTGNNEQFF. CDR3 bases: TGTGCCAGTAGTATAACGTCCGTTGGGACGGGAAACAATGAGCAGTTCTTC.

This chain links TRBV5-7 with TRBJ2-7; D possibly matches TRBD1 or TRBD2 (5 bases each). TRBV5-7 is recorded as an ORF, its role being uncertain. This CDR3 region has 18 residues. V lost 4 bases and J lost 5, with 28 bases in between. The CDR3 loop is CASSASPPGPEVIDEQYF. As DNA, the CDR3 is TGTGCCAGCAGCGCCTCACCCCCGGGACCGGAGGTAATTGACGAGCAGTACTTC.

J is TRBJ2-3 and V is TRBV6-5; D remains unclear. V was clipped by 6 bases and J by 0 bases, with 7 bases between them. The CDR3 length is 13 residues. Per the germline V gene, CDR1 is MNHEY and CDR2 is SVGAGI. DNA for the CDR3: TGTGCCAGCAGGGTCCCTAGCACAGATACGCAGTATTTT. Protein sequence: CASRVPSTDTQYF.

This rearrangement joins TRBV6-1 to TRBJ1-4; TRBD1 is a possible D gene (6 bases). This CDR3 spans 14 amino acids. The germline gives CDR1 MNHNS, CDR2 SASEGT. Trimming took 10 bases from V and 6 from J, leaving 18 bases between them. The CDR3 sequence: CATRDTGIHEKLFF. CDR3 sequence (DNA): TGTGCCACAAGAGACACAGGGATCCATGAAAAACTGTTTTTT.

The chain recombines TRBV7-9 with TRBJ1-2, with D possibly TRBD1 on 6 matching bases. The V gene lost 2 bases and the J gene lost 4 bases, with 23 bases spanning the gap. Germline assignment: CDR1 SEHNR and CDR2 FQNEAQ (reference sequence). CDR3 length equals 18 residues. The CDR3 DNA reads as TGTGCCAGCAGCTTACGCGGTGGGGGGCGCCCGCTAGGCTATGGCTACACCTTC. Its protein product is CASSLRGGGRPLGYGYTF.

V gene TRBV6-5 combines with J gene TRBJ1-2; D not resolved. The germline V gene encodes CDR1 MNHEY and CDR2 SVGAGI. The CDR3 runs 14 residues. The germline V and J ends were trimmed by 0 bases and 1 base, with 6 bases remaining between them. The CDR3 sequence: CASSYSGGNYGYTF. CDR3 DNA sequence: TGTGCCAGCAGTTACTCGGGAGGTAACTATGGCTACACCTTC.